This record concerns one T cell receptor (beta chain) sequence. Its antigen is not known. This sample is drawn from a study of cytomegalovirus exposure and HLA in healthy donors. Study-level points and caveats: Diagnosis of cytomegalovirus status made by the classifier reportedly showed high specificity and sensitivity. TCR beta V- and J-gene trimming, according to a later analysis, was linked to a missense DCLRE1C variant. Researchers reported from a later analysis that most CMV-associated TCR beta chains appeared HLA-restricted.

CDR3 length: 13 residues. Looked up from germline, CDR1 is GTSNPN and CDR2 is SVGIG (reference sequence). V lost 2 bases, J lost 8 bases, and 15 bases lay in between. Primers included in the PCR were 60 Vbeta and 13 Jbeta primers. TCRdb's table, derived via immunoSEQ multiplex PCR, lists solely in-frame clones and lacks some. The table records more than 50,000 clones, 65% to 80% of them present only once. The chain recombines TRBV30 with TRBJ1-2, with D maybe TRBD1 (5 bases). Source material: PBMCs. This TCR was recovered from a man aged 40-50 years in good health and CMV-seropositive. This chain's CDR3 is CAWSHLGQGGYTF. CDR3 coding DNA: TGTGCCTGGAGTCACCTAGGGCAGGGAGGCTACACCTTC.